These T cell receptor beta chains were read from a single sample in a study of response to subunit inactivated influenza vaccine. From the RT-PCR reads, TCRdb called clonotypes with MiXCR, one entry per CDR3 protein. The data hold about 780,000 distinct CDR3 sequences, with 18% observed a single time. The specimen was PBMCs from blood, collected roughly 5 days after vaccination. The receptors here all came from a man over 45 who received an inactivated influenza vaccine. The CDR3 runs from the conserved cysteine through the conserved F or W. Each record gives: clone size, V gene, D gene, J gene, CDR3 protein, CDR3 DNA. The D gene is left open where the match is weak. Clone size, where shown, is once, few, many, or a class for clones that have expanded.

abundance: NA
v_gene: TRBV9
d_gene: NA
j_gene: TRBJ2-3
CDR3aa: CASSGEPDPRTDTQYF
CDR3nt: TGTGCCAGCAGCGGAGAGCCGGACCCCCGCACAGATACGCAGTATTTT

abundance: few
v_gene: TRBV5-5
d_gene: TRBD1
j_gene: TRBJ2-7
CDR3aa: CASKHGQGRYEQYF
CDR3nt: TGTGCCAGCAAACACGGACAGGGTCGCTACGAGCAGTACTTC

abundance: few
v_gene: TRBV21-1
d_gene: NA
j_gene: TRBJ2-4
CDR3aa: CASSKEWVPKNIQYF
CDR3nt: TGTGCCAGCAGCAAAGAGTGGGTACCCAAAAACATTCAGTACTTC

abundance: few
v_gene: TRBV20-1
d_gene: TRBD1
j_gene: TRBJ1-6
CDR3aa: CSARAGTGTSPLHF
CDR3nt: TGCAGTGCTAGAGCCGGGACAGGGACGTCACCCCTCCACTTT

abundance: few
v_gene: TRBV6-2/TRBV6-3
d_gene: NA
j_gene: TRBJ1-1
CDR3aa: CASSYGPANTEAFF
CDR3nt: TGTGCCAGCAGTTACGGACCTGCGAACACTGAAGCTTTCTTT

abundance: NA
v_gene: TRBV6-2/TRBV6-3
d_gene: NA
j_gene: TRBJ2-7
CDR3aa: CASSYGPEQYF
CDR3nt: TGTGCCAGCAGTTACGGACCCGAGCAGTACTTC

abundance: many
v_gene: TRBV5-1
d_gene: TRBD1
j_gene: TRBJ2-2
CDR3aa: CASSLAGQGVTGELFF
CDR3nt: TGCGCCAGCAGCTTGGCAGGACAGGGAGTCACCGGGGAGCTGTTTTTT

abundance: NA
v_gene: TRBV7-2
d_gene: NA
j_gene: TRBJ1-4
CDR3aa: CASSLVGGGYEKLFF
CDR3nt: TGTGCCAGCAGCTTAGTGGGGGGCGGGTATGAAAAACTGTTTTTT

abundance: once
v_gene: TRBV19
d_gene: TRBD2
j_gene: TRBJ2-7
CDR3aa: CASSIRTSVGEQYF
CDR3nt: TGTGCCAGTAGTATTCGGACTAGCGTTGGCGAGCAGTACTTC

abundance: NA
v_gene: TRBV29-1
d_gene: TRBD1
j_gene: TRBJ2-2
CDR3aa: CSAGTGDAGELFF
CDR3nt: TGCAGCGCAGGGACAGGGGACGCCGGGGAGCTGTTTTTT

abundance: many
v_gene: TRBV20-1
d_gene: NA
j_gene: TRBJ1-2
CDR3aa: CSAKGGTNYGYTF
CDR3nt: TGCAGTGCCAAAGGAGGTACTAACTATGGCTACACCTTC

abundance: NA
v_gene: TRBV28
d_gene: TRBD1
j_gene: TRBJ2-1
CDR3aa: CVTRGLGNEQFF
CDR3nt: TGTGTAACGAGGGGGCTGGGGAATGAGCAGTTCTTC

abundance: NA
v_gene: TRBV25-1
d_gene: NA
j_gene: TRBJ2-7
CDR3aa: CASRPAGSYEQYF
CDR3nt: TGTGCCAGCAGGCCGGCCGGCTCCTACGAGCAGTACTTC

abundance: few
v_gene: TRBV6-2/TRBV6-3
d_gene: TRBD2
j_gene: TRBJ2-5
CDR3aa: CASSYVTSGGSPVQTQYF
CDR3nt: TGTGCCAGCAGTTACGTCACTAGCGGGGGGTCCCCAGTCCAGACCCAGTACTTC

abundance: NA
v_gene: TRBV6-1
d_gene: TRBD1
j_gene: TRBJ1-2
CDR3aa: CASTEQGARNYGYTF
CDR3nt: TGTGCCAGCACAGAACAGGGGGCGCGTAACTATGGCTACACCTTC

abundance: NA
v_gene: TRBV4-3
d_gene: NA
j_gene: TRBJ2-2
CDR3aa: CASSAGMDSGELFF
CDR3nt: TGCGCCAGCAGCGCCGGGATGGATTCCGGGGAGCTGTTTTTT

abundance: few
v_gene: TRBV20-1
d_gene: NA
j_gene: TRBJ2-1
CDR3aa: CSASGDEQFF
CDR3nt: TGCAGTGCTAGTGGAGATGAGCAGTTCTTC

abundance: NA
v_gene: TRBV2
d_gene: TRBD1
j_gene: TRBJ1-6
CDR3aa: CASSDEGQGYSPLHF
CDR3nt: TGTGCCAGCAGTGACGAAGGACAGGGTTATTCACCCCTCCACTTT

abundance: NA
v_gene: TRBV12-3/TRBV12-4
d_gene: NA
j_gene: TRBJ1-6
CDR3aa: CASSSGVRSPLHF
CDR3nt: TGTGCCAGCAGCTCGGGGGTTCGCTCACCCCTCCACTTT

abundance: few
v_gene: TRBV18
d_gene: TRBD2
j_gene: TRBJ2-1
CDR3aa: CASSPTSGLSYNEQFF
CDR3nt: TGTGCCAGCTCACCGACTAGCGGTCTCTCCTACAATGAGCAGTTCTTC

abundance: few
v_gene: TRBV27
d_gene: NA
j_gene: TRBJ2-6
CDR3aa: CASSLGSLSGANVLTF
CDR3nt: TGTGCCAGCAGTTTAGGGAGTCTCTCTGGGGCCAACGTCCTGACTTTC

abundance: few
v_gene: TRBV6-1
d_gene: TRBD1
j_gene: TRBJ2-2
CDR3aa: CASSLSGTVNTGELFF
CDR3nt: TGTGCCAGCAGTCTATCCGGGACAGTTAACACCGGGGAGCTGTTTTTT

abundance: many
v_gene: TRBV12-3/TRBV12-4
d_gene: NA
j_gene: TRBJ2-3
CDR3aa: CASSFTGTDTQYF
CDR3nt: TGTGCCAGCAGTTTTACAGGCACAGATACGCAGTATTTT

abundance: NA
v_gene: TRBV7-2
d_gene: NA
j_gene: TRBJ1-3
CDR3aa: CASSSLGGLGGNTIYF
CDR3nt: TGTGCCAGCAGCTCCCTGGGGGGGTTAGGGGGAAACACCATATATTTT

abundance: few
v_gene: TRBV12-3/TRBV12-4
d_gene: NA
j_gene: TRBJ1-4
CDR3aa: CASSLGGNANEKLFF
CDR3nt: TGTGCCAGCAGTTTAGGCGGAAACGCGAATGAAAAACTGTTTTTT

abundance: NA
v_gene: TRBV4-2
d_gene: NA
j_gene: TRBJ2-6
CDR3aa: CASSQEVRSSGANVLTF
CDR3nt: TGTGCCAGCAGCCAAGAAGTGCGGAGCTCTGGGGCCAACGTCCTGACTTTC

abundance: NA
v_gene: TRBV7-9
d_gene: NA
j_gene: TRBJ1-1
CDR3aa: CASSLSNREGTEAFF
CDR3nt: TGTGCCAGCAGCTTATCGAACAGGGAGGGGACTGAAGCTTTCTTT

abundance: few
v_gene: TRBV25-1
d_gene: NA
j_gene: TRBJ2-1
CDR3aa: CASSEQSPRRFF
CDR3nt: TGTGCCAGCAGTGAACAAAGCCCCCGCAGGTTCTTC

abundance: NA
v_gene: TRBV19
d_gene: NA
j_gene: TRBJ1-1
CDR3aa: CASSIGGRVVTEAFF
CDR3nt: TGTGCCAGTAGTATCGGGGGCCGGGTCGTCACTGAAGCTTTCTTT

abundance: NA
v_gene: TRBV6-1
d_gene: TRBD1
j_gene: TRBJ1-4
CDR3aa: CASADSGGIGEKLFF
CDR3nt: TGTGCCAGCGCGGACTCAGGGGGCATCGGTGAAAAACTGTTTTTT

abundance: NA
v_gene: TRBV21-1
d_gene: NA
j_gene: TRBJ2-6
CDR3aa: CASSKDRQPSGANVLTF
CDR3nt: TGTGCCAGCAGCAAAGACAGACAGCCCTCTGGGGCCAACGTCCTGACTTTC

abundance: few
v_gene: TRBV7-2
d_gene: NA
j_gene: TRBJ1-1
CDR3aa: CASSFDGRVEAFF
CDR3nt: TGTGCCAGCAGCTTCGACGGCAGAGTTGAAGCTTTCTTT

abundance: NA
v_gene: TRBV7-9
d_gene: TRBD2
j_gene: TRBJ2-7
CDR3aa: CASRHSGRASYEQYF
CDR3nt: TGTGCCAGCAGACACAGCGGGAGGGCCTCCTACGAGCAGTACTTC

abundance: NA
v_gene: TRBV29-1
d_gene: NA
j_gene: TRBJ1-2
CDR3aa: CSITGSNYGYTF
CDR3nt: TGCAGCATCACGGGATCTAACTATGGCTACACCTTC

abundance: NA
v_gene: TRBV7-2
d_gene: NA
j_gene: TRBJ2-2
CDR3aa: CASSLEVTTNRELFF
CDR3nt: TGTGCCAGCAGCTTAGAGGTGACTACTAACCGGGAGCTGTTTTTT

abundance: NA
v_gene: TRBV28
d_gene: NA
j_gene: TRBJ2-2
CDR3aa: CASRDYRDTGELFF
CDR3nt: TGTGCCAGCAGGGACTATAGGGACACCGGGGAGCTGTTTTTT

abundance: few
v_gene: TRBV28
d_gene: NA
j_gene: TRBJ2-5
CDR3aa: CASSSGTSETQYF
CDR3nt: TGTGCCAGCAGTTCCGGGACATCAGAGACCCAGTACTTC

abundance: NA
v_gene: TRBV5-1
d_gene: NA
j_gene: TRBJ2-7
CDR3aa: CASSLDWYEQYF
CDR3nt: TGCGCCAGCAGCTTGGACTGGTACGAGCAGTACTTC

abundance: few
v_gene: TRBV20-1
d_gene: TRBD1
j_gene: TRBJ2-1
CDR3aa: CSARSRGYSNEQFF
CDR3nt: TGCAGTGCTAGGTCCAGGGGGTACAGCAATGAGCAGTTCTTC

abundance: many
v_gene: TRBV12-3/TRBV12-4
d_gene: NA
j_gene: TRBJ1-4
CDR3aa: CASRRSGTNEKLFF
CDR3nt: TGTGCCAGCAGGCGATCTGGAACTAATGAAAAACTGTTTTTT

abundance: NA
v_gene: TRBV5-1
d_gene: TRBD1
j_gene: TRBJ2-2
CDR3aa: CASSVGQQNTGELFF
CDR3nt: TGCGCCAGCAGCGTGGGACAGCAGAACACCGGGGAGCTGTTTTTT

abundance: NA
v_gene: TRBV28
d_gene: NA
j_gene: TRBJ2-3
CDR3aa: CASSLQSGSTQYF
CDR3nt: TGTGCCAGCAGTCTACAATCGGGTTCCACGCAGTATTTT

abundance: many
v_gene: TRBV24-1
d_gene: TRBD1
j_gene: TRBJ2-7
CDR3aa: CATSGRTGDQYF
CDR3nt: TGTGCCACCAGTGGAAGGACAGGGGATCAGTACTTC

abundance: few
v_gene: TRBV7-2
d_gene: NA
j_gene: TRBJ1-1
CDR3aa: CASSRTSDTEAFF
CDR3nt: TGTGCCAGCAGCCGAACATCGGACACCGAAGCTTTCTTT

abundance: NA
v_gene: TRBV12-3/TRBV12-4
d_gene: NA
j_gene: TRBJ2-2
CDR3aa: CASSLTGSPGHGELFF
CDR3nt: TGTGCCAGCAGTTTGACCGGGTCCCCGGGACACGGGGAGCTGTTTTTT

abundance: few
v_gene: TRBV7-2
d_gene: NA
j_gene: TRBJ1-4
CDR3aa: CASSYGLREKLFF
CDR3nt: TGTGCCAGCAGCTACGGACTACGTGAAAAACTGTTTTTT

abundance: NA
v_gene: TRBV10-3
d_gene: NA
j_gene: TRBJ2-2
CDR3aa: CAINQGGDTGELFF
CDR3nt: TGTGCCATCAACCAGGGGGGGGACACCGGGGAGCTGTTTTTT

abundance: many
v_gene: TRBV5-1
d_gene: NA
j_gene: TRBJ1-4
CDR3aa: CASSLQENEKLFF
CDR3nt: TGCGCCAGCAGCTTACAAGAAAATGAAAAACTGTTTTTT

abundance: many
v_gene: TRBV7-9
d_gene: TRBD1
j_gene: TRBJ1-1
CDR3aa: CASSGGGPINTEAFF
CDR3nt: TGTGCCAGCAGCGGAGGGGGCCCGATCAACACTGAAGCTTTCTTT

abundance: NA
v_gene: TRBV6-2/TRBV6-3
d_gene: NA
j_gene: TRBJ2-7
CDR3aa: CASRGLEGVYEQYF
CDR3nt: TGTGCCAGCAGAGGACTGGAGGGAGTCTACGAGCAGTACTTC

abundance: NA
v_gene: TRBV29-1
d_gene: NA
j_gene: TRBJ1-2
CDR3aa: CSVGRGTFNYGYTF
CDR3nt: TGCAGCGTTGGCAGGGGAACTTTTAACTATGGCTACACCTTC

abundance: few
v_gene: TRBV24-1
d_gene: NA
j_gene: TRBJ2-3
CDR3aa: CATSEAGPQYF
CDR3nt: TGTGCCACCAGTGAAGCAGGTCCACAGTATTTT

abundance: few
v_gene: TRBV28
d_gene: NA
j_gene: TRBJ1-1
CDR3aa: CASSSTPGTEAFF
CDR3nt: TGTGCCAGCAGTTCGACCCCAGGGACTGAAGCTTTCTTT

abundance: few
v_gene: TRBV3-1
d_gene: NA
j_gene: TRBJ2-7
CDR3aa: CASSQDQGGTKQYF
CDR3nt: TGTGCCAGCAGCCAAGATCAGGGGGGGACCAAGCAGTACTTC

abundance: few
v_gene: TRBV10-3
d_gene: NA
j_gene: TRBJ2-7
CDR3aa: CAISGLGGFEQYF
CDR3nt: TGTGCCATCAGCGGTCTCGGAGGGTTCGAGCAGTACTTC

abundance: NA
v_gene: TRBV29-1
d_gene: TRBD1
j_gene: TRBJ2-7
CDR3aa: CSVTGDVRSPGYEQYF
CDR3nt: TGCAGCGTGACAGGGGATGTGAGGTCGCCCGGCTACGAGCAGTACTTC

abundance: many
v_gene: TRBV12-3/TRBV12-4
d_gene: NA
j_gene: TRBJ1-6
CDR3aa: CASSRYNSPLHF
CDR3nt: TGTGCCAGCAGCCGTTATAATTCACCCCTCCACTTT

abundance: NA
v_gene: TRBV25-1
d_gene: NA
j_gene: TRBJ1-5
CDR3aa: CPSSESPGVQHF
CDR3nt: TGTCCCAGCAGTGAATCGCCAGGAGTCCAGCATTTT

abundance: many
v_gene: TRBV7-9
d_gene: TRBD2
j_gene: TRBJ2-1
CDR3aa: CASSLTSGINEQFF
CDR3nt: TGTGCCAGCAGCTTAACTAGCGGGATCAATGAGCAGTTCTTC